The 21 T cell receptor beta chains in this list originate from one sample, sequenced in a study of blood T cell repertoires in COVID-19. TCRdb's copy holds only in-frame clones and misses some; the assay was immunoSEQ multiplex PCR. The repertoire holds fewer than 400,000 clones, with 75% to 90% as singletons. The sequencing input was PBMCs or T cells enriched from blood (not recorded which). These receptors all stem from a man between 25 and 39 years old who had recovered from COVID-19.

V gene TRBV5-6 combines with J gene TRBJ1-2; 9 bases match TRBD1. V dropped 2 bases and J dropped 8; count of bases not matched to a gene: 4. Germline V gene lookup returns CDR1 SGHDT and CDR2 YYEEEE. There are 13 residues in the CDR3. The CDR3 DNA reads TGTGCCAGCAGCTTTGGGACAGGGACGGGCTACACCTTC. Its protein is CASSFGTGTGYTF.

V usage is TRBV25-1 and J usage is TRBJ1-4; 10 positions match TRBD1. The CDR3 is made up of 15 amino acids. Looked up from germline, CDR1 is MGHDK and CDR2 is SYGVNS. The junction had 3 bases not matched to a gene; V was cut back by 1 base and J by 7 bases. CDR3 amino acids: CASSEWDRGGEKLFF. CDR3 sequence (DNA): TGTGCCAGCAGTGAATGGGACAGGGGAGGTGAAAAACTGTTTTTT. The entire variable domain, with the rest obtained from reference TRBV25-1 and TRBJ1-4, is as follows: EADIYQTPRYLVIGTGKKITLECSQTMGHDKMYWYQQDPGMELHLIHYSYGVNSTEKGDLSSESTVSRIRTEHFPLTLESARPSHTSQYLCASSEWDRGGEKLFFGSGTQLSVL.

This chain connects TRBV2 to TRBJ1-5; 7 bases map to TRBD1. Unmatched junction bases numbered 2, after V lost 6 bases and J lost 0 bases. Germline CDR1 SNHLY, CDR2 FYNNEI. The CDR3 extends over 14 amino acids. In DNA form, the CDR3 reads TGTGCCAGCAGCGGGACAGATAGCAATCAGCCCCAGCATTTT. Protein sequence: CASSGTDSNQPQHF.

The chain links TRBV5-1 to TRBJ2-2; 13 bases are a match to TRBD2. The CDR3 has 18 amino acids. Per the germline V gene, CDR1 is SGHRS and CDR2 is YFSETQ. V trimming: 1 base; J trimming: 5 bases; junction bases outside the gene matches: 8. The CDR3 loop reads CASSLYPGLAGDTGELFF. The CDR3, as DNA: TGCGCCAGCAGCTTGTATCCTGGACTAGCGGGGGATACCGGGGAGCTGTTTTTT.

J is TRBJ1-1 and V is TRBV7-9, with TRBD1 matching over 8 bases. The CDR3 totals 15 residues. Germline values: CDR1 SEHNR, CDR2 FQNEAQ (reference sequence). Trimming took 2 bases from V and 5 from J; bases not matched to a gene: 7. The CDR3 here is CASSLPGQGGTEAFF. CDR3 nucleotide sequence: TGTGCCAGCAGCTTACCCGGACAGGGAGGAACTGAAGCTTTCTTT.

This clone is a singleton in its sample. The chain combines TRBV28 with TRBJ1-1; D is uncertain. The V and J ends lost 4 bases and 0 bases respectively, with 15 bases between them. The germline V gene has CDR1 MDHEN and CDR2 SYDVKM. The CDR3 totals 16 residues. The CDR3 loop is CASSSERATMNTEAFF. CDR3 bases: TGTGCCAGCAGTTCTGAAAGAGCTACTATGAACACTGAAGCTTTCTTT. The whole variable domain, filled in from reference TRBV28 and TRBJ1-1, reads DVKVTQSSRYLVKRTGEKVFLECVQDMDHENMFWYRQDPGLGLRLIYFSYDVKMKEKGDIPEGYSVSREKKERFSLILESASTNQTSMYLCASSSERATMNTEAFFGQGTRLTVV.

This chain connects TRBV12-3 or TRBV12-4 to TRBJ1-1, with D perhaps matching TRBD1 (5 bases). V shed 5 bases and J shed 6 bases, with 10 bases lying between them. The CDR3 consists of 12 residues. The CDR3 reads CASSRDSAEAFF. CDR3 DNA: TGTGCCAGCAGTCGGGACTCTGCTGAAGCTTTCTTT.

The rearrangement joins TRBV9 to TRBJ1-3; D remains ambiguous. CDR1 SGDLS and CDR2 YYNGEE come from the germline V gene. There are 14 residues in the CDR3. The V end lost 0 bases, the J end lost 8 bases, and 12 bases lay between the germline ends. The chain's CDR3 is CASSVDGRGDTIYF. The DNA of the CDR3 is TGTGCCAGCAGCGTAGATGGCAGAGGAGACACCATATATTTT.

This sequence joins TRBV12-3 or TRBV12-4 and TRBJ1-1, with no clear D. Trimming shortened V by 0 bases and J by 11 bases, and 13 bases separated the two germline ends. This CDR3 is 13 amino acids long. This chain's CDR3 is CASSLAPGLGAFF. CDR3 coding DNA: TGTGCCAGCAGTTTAGCGCCCGGACTAGGTGCTTTCTTT.

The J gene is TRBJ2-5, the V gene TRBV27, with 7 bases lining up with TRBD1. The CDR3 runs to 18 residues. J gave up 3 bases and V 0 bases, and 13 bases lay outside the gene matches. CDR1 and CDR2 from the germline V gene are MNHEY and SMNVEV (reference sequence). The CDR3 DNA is TGTGCCAGCAGTTTATCGCGGAGGCAGGGGGTACGGGAAGAGACCCAGTACTTC. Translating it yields CASSLSRRQGVREETQYF.

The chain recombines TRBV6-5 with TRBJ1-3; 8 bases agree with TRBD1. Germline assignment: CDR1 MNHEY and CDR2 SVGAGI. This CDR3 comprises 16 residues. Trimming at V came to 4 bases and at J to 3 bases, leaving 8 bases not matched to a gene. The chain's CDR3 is CASSSSTDRDGNTIYF. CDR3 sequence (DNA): TGTGCCAGCAGTTCCTCGACGGACAGGGATGGAAACACCATATATTTT.

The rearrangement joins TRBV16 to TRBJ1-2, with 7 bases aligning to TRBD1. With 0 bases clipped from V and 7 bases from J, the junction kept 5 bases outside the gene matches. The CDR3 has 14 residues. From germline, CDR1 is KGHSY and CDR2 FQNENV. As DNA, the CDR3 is TGTGCCAGCAGCCAATCGAGGGCAGGGGGTGGCTACACCTTC. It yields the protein CASSQSRAGGGYTF.

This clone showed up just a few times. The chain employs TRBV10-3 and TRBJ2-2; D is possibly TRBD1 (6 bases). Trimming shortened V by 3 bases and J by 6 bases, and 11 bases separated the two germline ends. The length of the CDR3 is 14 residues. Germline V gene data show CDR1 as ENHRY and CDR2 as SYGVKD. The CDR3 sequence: CAISDRGGAGELFF. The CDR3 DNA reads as TGTGCCATCAGTGACAGGGGTGGGGCCGGGGAGCTGTTTTTT.

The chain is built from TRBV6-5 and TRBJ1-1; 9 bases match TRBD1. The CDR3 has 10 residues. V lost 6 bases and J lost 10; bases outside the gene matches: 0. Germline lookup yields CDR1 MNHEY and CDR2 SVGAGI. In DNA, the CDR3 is TGTGCCAGCAGGGACAGGGGAGCTTTCTTT. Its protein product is CASRDRGAFF.

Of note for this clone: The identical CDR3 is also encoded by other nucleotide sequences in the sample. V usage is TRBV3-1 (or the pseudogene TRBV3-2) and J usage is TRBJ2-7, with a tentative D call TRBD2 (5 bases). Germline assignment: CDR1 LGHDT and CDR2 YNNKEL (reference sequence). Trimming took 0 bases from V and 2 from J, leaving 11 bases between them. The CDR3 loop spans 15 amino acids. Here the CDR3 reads CASSQDTRGTYEQYF. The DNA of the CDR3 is TGTGCCAGCAGCCAAGATACACGGGGTACCTACGAGCAGTACTTC.

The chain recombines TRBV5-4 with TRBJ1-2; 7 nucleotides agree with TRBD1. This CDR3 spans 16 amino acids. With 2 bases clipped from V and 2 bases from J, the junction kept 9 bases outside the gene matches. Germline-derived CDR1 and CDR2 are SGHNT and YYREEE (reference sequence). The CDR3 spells CASSLGGQATNYGYTF. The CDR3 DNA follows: TGTGCCAGCAGCTTAGGAGGACAGGCCACAAACTATGGCTACACCTTC.

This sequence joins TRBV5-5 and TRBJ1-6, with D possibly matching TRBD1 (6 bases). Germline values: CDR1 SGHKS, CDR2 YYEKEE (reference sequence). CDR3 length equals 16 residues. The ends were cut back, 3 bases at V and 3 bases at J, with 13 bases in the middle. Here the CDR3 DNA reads TGTGCCAGCAGCTGGACGGACAGTGACTATAATTCACCCCTCCACTTT. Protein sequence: CASSWTDSDYNSPLHF.

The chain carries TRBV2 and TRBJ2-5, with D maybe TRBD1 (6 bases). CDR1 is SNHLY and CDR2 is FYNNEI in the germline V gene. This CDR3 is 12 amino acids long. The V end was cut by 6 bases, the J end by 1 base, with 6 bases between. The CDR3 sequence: CASRGGQETQYF. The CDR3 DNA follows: TGTGCCAGCAGAGGGGGCCAAGAGACCCAGTACTTC.

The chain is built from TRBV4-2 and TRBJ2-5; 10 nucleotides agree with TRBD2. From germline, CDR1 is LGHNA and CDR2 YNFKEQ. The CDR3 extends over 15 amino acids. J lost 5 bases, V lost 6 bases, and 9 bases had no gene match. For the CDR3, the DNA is TGTGCCAGCAGGCTAGCGGGGGTAAATGGGGAGACCCAGTACTTC. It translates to CASRLAGVNGETQYF.

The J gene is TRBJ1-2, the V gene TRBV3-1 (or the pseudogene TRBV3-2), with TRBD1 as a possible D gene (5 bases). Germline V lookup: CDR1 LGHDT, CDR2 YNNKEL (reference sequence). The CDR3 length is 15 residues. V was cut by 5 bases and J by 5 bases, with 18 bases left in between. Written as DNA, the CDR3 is TGTGCCAGCAGCTCGAGAAACCAGGGATATTATGGCTACACCTTC. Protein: CASSSRNQGYYGYTF.

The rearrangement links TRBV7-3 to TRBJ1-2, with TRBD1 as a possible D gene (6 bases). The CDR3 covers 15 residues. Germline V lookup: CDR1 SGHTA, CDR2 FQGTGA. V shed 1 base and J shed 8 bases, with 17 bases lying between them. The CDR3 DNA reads TGTGCCAGCAGCTTAAATTCAGGGGCGAGGGACGGCTACACCTTC. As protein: CASSLNSGARDGYTF.